This T cell receptor (beta chain) was recovered during a study of blood T cell repertoires in COVID-19. On the study more broadly: The analysed material was cDNA or gDNA that came from T cells, B-cell-depleted T cells, or PBMCs.

The V gene's germline CDR1 is SSHAT and CDR2 FNYEAQ (reference sequence). Losses at the gene ends were 4 bases for V and 2 bases for J; bases not matched to a gene: 6. This CDR3 is 15 amino acids long. Participants came from some 26 US areas, aged about 18 to 100 years. Clones were sequenced by immunoSEQ multiplex PCR, and TCRdb holds only the in-frame ones, with some missing. The table has roughly 190,000 clones, approximately 82% seen once. Material for sequencing was PBMCs or T cells enriched from blood (not recorded which). The genes are TRBV7-7 and TRBJ2-5; 8 nucleotides match TRBD2. The source of this sequence is a woman aged 55 to 70 with acute COVID-19. The CDR3 is CASSSGLAAQETQYF. CDR3 coding DNA: TGTGCCAGCAGCTCAGGACTAGCCGCACAAGAGACCCAGTACTTC.